The 22 T cell receptor beta chains presented below share a single source sample, sequenced in a study of T cell repertoires in cytomegalovirus infection. One entry per CDR3 protein results from TCRdb running MiXCR on the reads. The sample lists about 47,000 distinct CDR3 sequences; 15% to 20% were seen once. Their specific antigens are unknown. Sequencing used CD8+ T cells from cultured PBMCs, obtained from culture after CMV antigen stimulation. Receptors were obtained from a human donor in good health (CMV status not recorded). Some clones in this sample may be carry-over from other donors' samples.

This clonotype was counted at least ten times. The chain combines TRBV7-8 with TRBJ2-7, with 13 bases aligning to TRBD2. The CDR3 runs to 16 residues. The germline V gene encodes CDR1 SGHVS and CDR2 FQNEAQ. V was pared by 6 bases and J by 0 bases, with 5 bases of the junction left unmatched. The CDR3 nucleotides read TGTGCCAGCAGTGTGGGACTAGCGGGAACCTCCTACGAGCAGTACTTC. Translated: CASSVGLAGTSYEQYF.

This clonotype was seen a handful of times. The V call is TRBV2, the J call TRBJ1-2, with a possible D match to TRBD1 (6 bases). V was clipped by 8 bases and J by 4 bases, with 23 bases between them. CDR1 and CDR2 (germline): SNHLY, FYNNEI. This CDR3 is built from 16 residues. DNA for the CDR3: TGTGCCAGCTCCTACTTCCCGAGGGGGGACGGCTATGGCTACACCTTC. Translating it yields CASSYFPRGDGYGYTF.

This rearrangement joins TRBV28 to TRBJ2-5; D not certain. Trimming took off 6 bases at V and 1 base at J, with 15 bases between the two ends. Germline V CDR1 and CDR2: MDHEN, SYDVKM. CDR3 length: 15 residues. The CDR3 nucleotides are TGTGCCAGCAGAGGCGGAAGAAGTTTCCAAGAGACCCAGTACTTC. Translation gives CASRGGRSFQETQYF. Complete variable domain (other parts from reference TRBV28 and TRBJ2-5): DVKVTQSSRYLVKRTGEKVFLECVQDMDHENMFWYRQDPGLGLRLIYFSYDVKMKEKGDIPEGYSVSREKKERFSLILESASTNQTSMYLCASRGGRSFQETQYFGPGTRLLVL.

This clonotype appeared a few times. V usage is TRBV7-2 and J usage is TRBJ2-5, with 8 bases lining up with TRBD1. The CDR3 has 16 residues. The J segment lost 5 bases and the V segment lost 1 base, leaving 9 bases of the junction unmatched. Germline V gene sequence: CDR1 SGHTA, CDR2 FQGNSA. CDR3 bases: TGTGCCAGCAGCTTAGAGAGGACAGGGTATAGGGAGACCCAGTACTTC. It encodes CASSLERTGYRETQYF.

This clonotype was recorded a few times. The chain couples TRBV5-1 to TRBJ1-6, with TRBD1 matching 9 bases. The germline gives CDR1 SGHRS, CDR2 YFSETQ. The trim removed 1 base at V and 3 bases at J, leaving 2 bases unmatched. This CDR3 is built from 16 residues. CDR3 sequence: CASSLTGQGYNSPLHF. The CDR3 coding sequence is TGCGCCAGCAGCTTGACGGGACAGGGCTATAATTCACCCCTCCACTTT.

This clonotype was detected only a few times. Here the CDR3 reads CASSWASGGISDTQYF. In DNA, the CDR3 is TGTGCCAGCAGCTGGGCTAGCGGGGGTATCTCAGATACGCAGTATTTT. The J gene is TRBJ2-3, the V gene TRBV11-2; 10 bases match TRBD2. This CDR3 spans 16 amino acids. Germline V gene data show CDR1 as SGHAT and CDR2 as FQNNGV. V shed 4 bases, J shed 4 bases, and the junction held 8 bases outside the gene matches.

V gene TRBV12-3 or TRBV12-4 combines with J gene TRBJ1-5; the D gene is possibly TRBD1 (5 bases). The CDR3 loop spans 14 amino acids. With 3 bases removed from V and 7 bases from J, the gap between germline ends came to 13 bases. This chain's CDR3 is CASSFGALEQPQHF. CDR3 DNA sequence: TGTGCCAGCAGTTTTGGGGCATTGGAGCAGCCCCAGCATTTT.

The chain combines TRBV5-6 with TRBJ2-1; D gene uncertain. Trimming removed 0 bases at V and 3 bases at J, with 13 bases between. The CDR3 is 16 amino acids. Per the germline V gene, CDR1 is SGHDT and CDR2 is YYEEEE. The CDR3 DNA is TGTGCCAGCAGCTTGGCCGGTTCCTCGAGCTACAATGAGCAGTTCTTC. It is translated as CASSLAGSSSYNEQFF.

The sample holds many counts of this clonotype. The J gene is TRBJ1-1, the V gene TRBV28, with D unclear. The CDR3 has 14 amino acids. The germline V gene has CDR1 MDHEN and CDR2 SYDVKM. The germline V and J ends were trimmed by 3 bases and 5 bases, with 13 bases remaining between them. The CDR3 coding sequence is TGTGCCAGCAGTTTCGGGAGGGTGTGGACTGAAGCTTTCTTT. Protein product: CASSFGRVWTEAFF.

This clonotype appeared a few times. V usage is TRBV5-6 and J usage is TRBJ2-7; D may be TRBD2 (6 bases). The V end was cut by 3 bases, the J end by 3 bases, with 16 bases between. The CDR3 is 15 amino acids. CDR1 and CDR2 from the germline V gene are SGHDT and YYEEEE. The CDR3 loop is CASSYARGGIYEQYF. The CDR3 DNA is TGTGCCAGCAGCTATGCCCGGGGAGGAATCTACGAGCAGTACTTC.

In its sample, this clonotype was seen a few times. V usage is TRBV7-2 and J usage is TRBJ1-4; a weak D match, TRBD1 (5 bases). Germline loops: CDR1 SGHTA, CDR2 FQGNSA. This CDR3 is built from 16 residues. Between the trimmed V and J ends, which lost 3 bases and 6 bases, there was a span of 17 bases. Written as DNA, the CDR3 is TGTGCCAGCAGCTTTAGTGGGACGGAGGGAGATGAAAAACTGTTTTTT. This encodes CASSFSGTEGDEKLFF.

This sequence joins TRBV27 and TRBJ1-1, with D possibly TRBD1 on 5 matching bases. Germline assignment: CDR1 MNHEY and CDR2 SMNVEV (reference sequence). Trimming pared 4 bases from V and 5 bases from J, leaving 14 bases between. This CDR3 comprises 14 residues. The CDR3 DNA follows: TGTGCCAGCAGTTCAGCAGGGATGGGGACTGAAGCTTTCTTT. Encoded protein: CASSSAGMGTEAFF.

The chain recombines TRBV7-2 with TRBJ2-3, with D possibly matching TRBD1 (5 bases). Germline loops: CDR1 SGHTA, CDR2 FQGNSA. Trimming took 5 bases from V and 1 from J, leaving 10 bases between them. The CDR3 loop spans 14 amino acids. The CDR3 region has the DNA TGTGCCAGCAGCCCAATACAGGGCACAGATACGCAGTATTTT. This gives the protein CASSPIQGTDTQYF.

The CDR3 DNA follows: TGCAGCGTTGACGGGGAAAGGGGGGGGTTTGTTGTCAATGAGCAGTTCTTC. Amino acids: CSVDGERGGFVVNEQFF. The chain links TRBV29-1 to TRBJ2-1; possible D gene TRBD2, 7 bases. CDR1 is SQVTM, CDR2 ANQGSEA, per germline. V lost 3 bases to trimming and J lost 6 bases, with 24 bases between them. The CDR3 consists of 17 residues.

The chain is built from TRBV7-2 and TRBJ1-4; 8 bases are a match to TRBD1. The V and J ends lost 5 bases and 5 bases, in that order; junction bases with no gene match: 4. The CDR3 covers 14 residues. Germline CDR1 reads SGHTA; CDR2 reads FQGNSA. CDR3 sequence reads: CASSADRGNEKLFF. CDR3 in DNA: TGTGCCAGCAGCGCCGACAGGGGAAATGAAAAACTGTTTTTT.

J is TRBJ2-3 and V is TRBV12-3 or TRBV12-4, with 7 bases matching TRBD1. Trimming at V came to 4 bases and at J to 2 bases, leaving 3 bases not matched to a gene. The CDR3 extends over 14 amino acids. CDR3 sequence reads: CASSWTGSTDTQYF. CDR3 DNA: TGTGCCAGCAGTTGGACAGGTTCCACAGATACGCAGTATTTT.

The chain uses TRBV11-2 and TRBJ1-1, with D possibly TRBD1 on 5 matching bases. The CDR3 runs 16 residues. Trimming took off 3 bases at V and 0 bases at J, with 14 bases between the two ends. CDR1 SGHAT and CDR2 FQNNGV come from the germline V gene. The CDR3, as DNA: TGTGCCAGCAGCTTGGATTTTAGGGGAGTGAACACTGAAGCTTTCTTT. It yields the protein CASSLDFRGVNTEAFF.

In this sample, this clonotype turned up once. This chain connects TRBV7-6 to TRBJ1-1; no clear D gene. Germline V gene data show CDR1 as SGHVS and CDR2 as FNYEAQ. With 1 base removed from V and 1 base from J, the gap between germline ends came to 10 bases. The CDR3 is made up of 15 amino acids. CDR3 sequence (DNA): TGTGCCAGCAGCTTAGGCCTCCCCGAGAACACTGAAGCTTTCTTT. It translates to CASSLGLPENTEAFF.

The chain has TRBV7-7 and TRBJ2-3; D tentatively fits TRBD1 or TRBD2 (7 bases each). CDR3 length equals 16 residues. The ends were cut back, 7 bases at V and 4 bases at J, with 21 bases in the middle. Germline CDR1 is SSHAT and CDR2 is FNYEAQ (reference sequence). The CDR3 nucleotides are TGTGCCAGCACCCGGCTGGGGGGGACAGTGGCAGATACGCAGTATTTT. It translates to CASTRLGGTVADTQYF.

As regards this clonotype: Germline and junction disagree at one end, which may indicate a read error. The V gene is TRBV5-6, the J gene TRBJ2-7, with 10 bases identical to TRBD2. Germline V gene lookup returns CDR1 SGHDT and CDR2 YYEEEE. There are 17 residues in the CDR3. CDR3 DNA sequence: TGTGCCAGCAGCTTGGGGACTAGCGGCTTTAGCTCCTATGAGCAGTACTTC. This codes for CASSLGTSGFSSYEQYF.

The chain recombines TRBV5-6 with TRBJ2-5; a possible D gene is TRBD1 (5 bases). Trimming pared 4 bases from V and 4 bases from J, leaving 29 bases between. Germline CDR1 reads SGHDT; CDR2 reads YYEEEE. CDR3 length equals 19 residues. Here the CDR3 DNA reads TGTGCCAGCAGCGGGGCGTTGGGGCAAACCTCCTCAAGGGGAGAGACCCAGTACTTC. As protein: CASSGALGQTSSRGETQYF.

This clonotype has just a few counts. V usage is TRBV10-3 and J usage is TRBJ2-7; D possibly corresponds to TRBD1 (6 bases). V was shortened by 3 bases and J by 6 bases, with 12 bases between the two germline ends. The CDR3 is made up of 13 amino acids. Germline CDR1 is ENHRY and CDR2 is SYGVKD. CDR3 nucleotides: TGTGCCATCAGTGAAAGGGGGATCTCCGAGCAGTACTTC. Its protein product is CAISERGISEQYF.